The 27 T cell receptor beta chains reported below all come from one sample, sequenced in a study of T-cell memory formation after mild COVID-19 (dated by TCRdb to the early 2020s). Library construction relied on 5' RACE. Sequencing relied on an Illumina NovaSeq 6000. The public reads were run again by TCRdb, first through fastp at Q25 and then through MiXCR, and only productive beta chains were kept. Entries are consolidated by CDR3 protein sequence, retaining the most common genes and DNA. The sample table shows about 29,000 distinct CDR3 sequences, and 16% are seen once. Roughly 1.5% of the sample is in the top ten clones. Sequencing input: PBMCs or a T cell subset sorted from them (not recorded which). All receptors come from an adult who had mild COVID-19 (a few samples of this study predate the infection). The sample titles of this study are shuffled in the database, so cell type and time point are left out.

This clonotype was counted ten times or more. J is TRBJ2-7 and V is TRBV6-2 or TRBV6-3; 10 bases fit TRBD2. Germline CDR1 reads MNHEY; CDR2 reads SVGEGT. J was trimmed by 3 bases and V by 2 bases; bases with no gene match: 16. The CDR3 spans 19 residues. The CDR3: CASSYPKREGLSPFYEQYF. The CDR3 DNA reads TGTGCCAGCAGTTACCCCAAGCGGGAGGGGCTTTCCCCATTCTACGAGCAGTACTTC.

On this clonotype: A much larger clone differs by one base, so this may be a read error. The rearrangement links TRBV11-2 to TRBJ1-2; a weak D match, TRBD1 (5 bases). V was clipped by 9 bases and J by 2 bases, with 16 bases between them. Germline CDR1 is SGHAT and CDR2 is FQNNGV. The CDR3 covers 14 residues. CDR3 DNA sequence: TGTGCCAGAAGGCCTGTGGGGGGGAACTATGGCTACACCTTC. This translates into CARRPVGGNYGYTF.

The count of this clonotype is one. J is TRBJ2-7 and V is TRBV6-2 or TRBV6-3; D not certain. CDR1 and CDR2 (germline): MNHEY, SVGEGT. This CDR3 region has 13 residues. Trimming pared 7 bases from V and 5 bases from J, leaving 15 bases between. CDR3 DNA: TGTGCCAGCACCTTATTACCCTCTGACGAGCAGTACTTC. It yields the protein CASTLLPSDEQYF.

This clonotype was seen a handful of times. This rearrangement joins TRBV3-1 to TRBJ2-2; D possibly corresponds to TRBD1 (6 bases). The CDR3 consists of 13 residues. Trimming took off 6 bases at V and 4 bases at J, with 9 bases between the two ends. From germline, CDR1 is LGHDT and CDR2 YNNKEL (reference sequence). CDR3 DNA: TGTGCCAGCAGGGGGGCGAGCACCGGGGAGCTGTTTTTT. Its protein product is CASRGASTGELFF.

The chain carries TRBV2 and TRBJ2-2; D gene ambiguous. CDR1 and CDR2 (germline): SNHLY, FYNNEI. The germline V and J ends were trimmed by 6 bases and 1 base, with 12 bases remaining between them. The CDR3 consists of 15 residues. CDR3 in DNA: TGTGCCAGCAGACAACAGATAATGAACACCGGGGAGCTGTTTTTT. Its protein is CASRQQIMNTGELFF.

This clonotype was counted ten times or more. The V call is TRBV12-3 or TRBV12-4, the J call TRBJ1-1; D unclear. The germline V and J ends were trimmed by 11 bases and 0 bases, with 13 bases remaining between them. The CDR3 runs 13 residues. The CDR3 nucleotides read TGTGCCGTTAAGACAAGGGTGAACACTGAAGCTTTCTTT. The encoded protein is CAVKTRVNTEAFF.

The chain uses TRBV7-9 and TRBJ1-1; perhaps TRBD1 as D (6 bases). Looked up from germline, CDR1 is SEHNR and CDR2 is FQNEAQ (reference sequence). V was trimmed by 5 bases and J by 8 bases, leaving 21 bases between them. This CDR3 has 15 amino acids. In DNA, the CDR3 is TGTGCCAGCAGCCCCTACGTGCTTACAGGGCGGGAAGCTTTCTTT. Translation: CASSPYVLTGREAFF. The full variable domain, completed using reference TRBV7-9 and TRBJ1-1, is DTGVSQNPRHKITKRGQNVTFRCDPISEHNRLYWYRQTLGQGPEFLTYFQNEAQLEKSRLLSDRFSAERPKGSFSTLEIQRTEQGDSAMYLCASSPYVLTGREAFFGQGTRLTVV.

This rearrangement joins TRBV9 to TRBJ2-7, with no clear D. Germline V lookup: CDR1 SGDLS, CDR2 YYNGEE. The V gene lost 3 bases and the J gene lost 5 bases, with 9 bases spanning the gap. The CDR3 is made up of 12 amino acids. In nucleotides, the CDR3 is TGTGCCAGCAGCGCAGACTTGGACGAGCAGTACTTC. Amino acids: CASSADLDEQYF. Supplemented by reference TRBV9 and TRBJ2-7, the full variable domain reads DSGVTQTPKHLITATGQRVTLRCSPRSGDLSVYWYQQSLDQGLQFLIQYYNGEERAKGNILERFSAQQFPDLHSELNLSSLELGDSALYFCASSADLDEQYFGPGTRLTVT.

Many counts were recorded for this clonotype. The chain employs TRBV5-1 and TRBJ1-1; possible D gene TRBD1, 5 bases. Germline V lookup: CDR1 SGHRS, CDR2 YFSETQ. The V end lost 4 bases, the J end lost 1 base, and 14 bases lay between the germline ends. The CDR3 has 15 amino acids. Here the CDR3 reads CASSPKGDPNTEAFF. In nucleotides, the CDR3 is TGCGCCAGCAGCCCCAAAGGGGACCCGAACACTGAAGCTTTCTTT.

CDR3 coding DNA: TGTGCCAGCAGTTACTCGTTGACTAGCGGGGAAGCCTACGAGCAGTACTTC. Protein sequence: CASSYSLTSGEAYEQYF. J is TRBJ2-7 and V is TRBV6-2 or TRBV6-3, with 11 bases fitting TRBD2. Unmatched junction bases numbered 6, after V lost 0 bases and J lost 2 bases. This CDR3 is 17 amino acids long. Germline assignment: CDR1 MNHEY and CDR2 SVGEGT.

This clonotype is medium-sized. The chain has TRBV5-1 and TRBJ2-7; 11 nucleotides match TRBD2. The CDR3 consists of 15 residues. The V gene's germline CDR1 is SGHRS and CDR2 YFSETQ. Germline trimming cut 2 bases from V and 4 bases from J; bases unmatched to any gene: 5. The DNA for the CDR3 is TGCGCCAGCAGCTTCCTAGCGGGGGGCGAATACGAGCAGTACTTC. It encodes CASSFLAGGEYEQYF.

This clonotype was counted at least ten times. V and J are TRBV6-5 and TRBJ2-7, with 8 bases lining up with TRBD1. CDR3 length: 14 residues. The V segment lost 5 bases and the J segment 3 bases; nucleotides outside the gene matches: 6. Germline CDR1 is MNHEY and CDR2 is SVGAGI. CDR3 residues: CASSPTGVDYEQYF. The DNA of the CDR3 is TGTGCCAGCAGTCCGACAGGGGTGGACTACGAGCAGTACTTC.

The sample holds a few counts of this clonotype. V and J are TRBV6-2 or TRBV6-3 and TRBJ1-5; D might be TRBD1 (5 bases). Trimming left V 7 bases short and J 3 bases short, with 16 bases between. The CDR3 extends over 15 amino acids. Germline lookup yields CDR1 MNHEY and CDR2 SVGEGT. In DNA, the CDR3 is TGTGCCAGCACCGAGGGAGGGGCCTCCAATCAGCCCCAGCATTTT. Residues: CASTEGGASNQPQHF.

The chain recombines TRBV9 with TRBJ2-3; D remains ambiguous. Germline CDR1 and CDR2: SGDLS and YYNGEE. The CDR3 is 13 amino acids. The V end was cut by 4 bases, the J end by 2 bases, with 8 bases between. CDR3 coding DNA: TGTGCCAGCAGCCCCTCCCCCACAGATACGCAGTATTTT. As protein: CASSPSPTDTQYF.

This clonotype came up many times. The chain combines TRBV10-3 with TRBJ2-3, with D unclear. This CDR3 spans 12 amino acids. Trimming took off 4 bases at V and 6 bases at J, with 8 bases between the two ends. CDR1 ENHRY and CDR2 SYGVKD come from the germline V gene. DNA for the CDR3: TGTGCCATCAGTGTATCAGTGGATACGCAGTATTTT. Amino acids: CAISVSVDTQYF.

This clonotype was seen more than once but under ten times. The CDR3 here is CASSSSLDRYEQYF. In DNA, the CDR3 is TGTGCCAGCAGCAGCTCACTAGATCGCTACGAGCAGTACTTC. This chain connects TRBV11-1 to TRBJ2-7, with D tentatively TRBD2 (5 bases). V lost 5 bases, J lost 3 bases, and 14 bases lay in between. Germline values: CDR1 SGHAT, CDR2 FQDESV (reference sequence). The CDR3 loop spans 14 amino acids.

This clonotype was seen many times. The rearrangement joins TRBV18 to TRBJ2-5; no clear D gene. The CDR3 length is 13 residues. The ends were cut back, 2 bases at V and 4 bases at J, with 8 bases in the middle. CDR1 and CDR2 from the germline V gene are KGHSH and LQKENI. DNA of the CDR3: TGTGCCAGCTCACCAGGGTGGCGAGAGACCCAGTACTTC. Its protein product is CASSPGWRETQYF.

This chain links TRBV20-1 with TRBJ1-2; D is perhaps TRBD1 (6 bases). Deletions cut 6 bases from V and 3 bases from J, with 11 bases between. Germline assignment: CDR1 DFQATT and CDR2 SNEGSKA (reference sequence). The CDR3 contains 12 residues. This CDR3 is CSALGQYYGYTF. The CDR3 bases are TGCAGTGCCCTTGGACAGTACTATGGCTACACCTTC.

This clonotype was seen at least ten times. This chain links TRBV18 with TRBJ2-7, with D uncertain. Trimming pared 3 bases from V and 0 bases from J, leaving 9 bases between. From germline, CDR1 is KGHSH and CDR2 LQKENI. The CDR3 consists of 14 residues. CDR3 amino acids: CASSPSVLSYEQYF. The CDR3 region has the DNA TGTGCCAGCTCACCGTCCGTCCTCTCCTACGAGCAGTACTTC.

This clonotype appeared many times. The chain joins TRBV11-3 to TRBJ1-1; D remains unclear. This CDR3 is 15 amino acids long. V was cut by 3 bases and J by 1 base, with 12 bases left in between. In germline, CDR1 is SGHNT, CDR2 YENEEA. The CDR3 DNA is TGTGCCAGCAGCTTTAGTTGGTATGGGAACACTGAAGCTTTCTTT. Amino acid sequence: CASSFSWYGNTEAFF.

In its sample, this clonotype was seen many times. The V call is TRBV20-1, the J call TRBJ1-2; D is undetermined. Trimming shortened V by 0 bases and J by 3 bases, and 11 bases separated the two germline ends. CDR3 length equals 14 residues. The V gene's germline CDR1 is DFQATT and CDR2 SNEGSKA (reference sequence). The CDR3 sequence: CSARDYQRDYGYTF. The CDR3, as DNA: TGCAGTGCTAGAGACTATCAGAGGGACTATGGCTACACCTTC.

Many counts were recorded for this clonotype. V gene TRBV30 combines with J gene TRBJ1-1; D uncertain. The CDR3 is 12 amino acids. In germline, CDR1 is GTSNPN, CDR2 SVGIG (reference sequence). The V end was cut by 5 bases, the J end by 0 bases, with 7 bases between. The DNA of the CDR3 is TGTGCCTGGGCAAGGTTGAACACTGAAGCTTTCTTT. It encodes CAWARLNTEAFF.

This clonotype was recorded a few times. The V gene is TRBV7-9, the J gene TRBJ2-5; D is unclear. Germline CDR1 reads SEHNR; CDR2 reads FQNEAQ (reference sequence). This CDR3 is 14 amino acids long. The V end lost 0 bases, the J end lost 5 bases, and 10 bases lay between the germline ends. CDR3 nucleotide sequence: TGTGCCAGCAGCTTAGCACAGCGAACCGAGACCCAGTACTTC. It codes for CASSLAQRTETQYF. Complete variable domain (other parts from reference TRBV7-9 and TRBJ2-5): DTGVSQNPRHKITKRGQNVTFRCDPISEHNRLYWYRQTLGQGPEFLTYFQNEAQLEKSRLLSDRFSAERPKGSFSTLEIQRTEQGDSAMYLCASSLAQRTETQYFGPGTRLLVL.

The gene calls are TRBV29-1 and TRBJ2-2; no clear D. CDR3 length: 13 residues. CDR1 is SQVTM, CDR2 ANQGSEA, per germline. V was trimmed by 4 bases and J by 3 bases, leaving 9 bases between them. The CDR3 bases are TGCAGCGTTGGCGGCTTCTACACCGGGGAGCTGTTTTTT. Encoded protein: CSVGGFYTGELFF.

This clonotype was counted many times. CDR3 residues: CASSRGVSNQPQHF. The CDR3 bases are TGTGCCAGCAGTAGGGGGGTTAGCAATCAGCCCCAGCATTTT. The V and J genes are TRBV6-1 and TRBJ1-5; D is perhaps TRBD1 (6 bases). V lost 5 bases and J 0 bases, leaving 8 bases between the germline ends. CDR1 and CDR2 (germline): MNHNS, SASEGT. The CDR3 runs 14 residues.

This clonotype was seen repeatedly, ten times or more. The V gene is TRBV5-1, the J gene TRBJ2-2; D unresolved. The CDR3 runs 14 residues. Germline loops: CDR1 SGHRS, CDR2 YFSETQ. Trimming cost V 0 bases and J 2 bases, with 5 bases left between them. The CDR3 DNA sequence: TGCGCCAGCAGCTTGGGGAAAAACACCGGGGAGCTGTTTTTT. Its translation is CASSLGKNTGELFF. The full variable domain, its missing parts supplied by reference TRBV5-1 and TRBJ2-2, is KAGVTQTPRYLIKTRGQQVTLSCSPISGHRSVSWYQQTPGQGLQFLFEYFSETQRNKGNFPGRFSGRQFSNSRSEMNVSTLELGDSALYLCASSLGKNTGELFFGEGSRLTVL.

This clonotype was seen more than once but under ten times. This chain uses TRBV7-9 with TRBJ1-2; TRBD1 aligns across 9 bases. V lost 6 bases, J lost 4 bases, and 15 bases stayed unmatched. The CDR3 is made up of 17 amino acids. Germline V CDR1 and CDR2: SEHNR, FQNEAQ (reference sequence). DNA of the CDR3: TGTGCCAGCAGTCAAAGATTCGGACAGGGGATTGTCTATGGCTACACCTTC. This codes for CASSQRFGQGIVYGYTF.